This T cell receptor beta chain comes out of a study of blood T cell repertoires in COVID-19. Study at large: Acute and convalescent COVID-19 specimens originated in the United States, Italy and Spain. T cells, B-cell-depleted T cells, or PBMCs provided the cDNA or gDNA that served as material.

The V gene's germline CDR1 is SGHNT and CDR2 YENEEA. V lost 3 bases to trimming and J lost 9 bases; unmatched junction nucleotides: 8. The length of the CDR3 is 14 residues. The authors' processing: Amplification with reference gene primers provided the estimates of nucleated cell counts. The table came from immunoSEQ multiplex PCR; TCRdb's copy has only in-frame clones and leaves some out. V and J calls and clone size are those listed in that table; D and trimming were worked out from the DNA. Seen here are roughly 150,000 clones, 70% to 90% observed once, and the top ten hold 2% to 3%. This TCR came from a woman between 65 and 79 years old with acute or convalescent COVID-19. This chain uses TRBV11-3 with TRBJ2-7, with TRBD2 identical over 10 bases. The specimen sequenced was peripheral blood. CDR3 residues: CASSFTSGKRGQYF. The CDR3 coding sequence is TGTGCCAGCAGCTTCACTAGCGGGAAACGGGGGCAGTACTTC.